Below are 18 T cell receptor beta chains sequenced from a single sample in a study of human T cells and chemical hapten exposure. MiXCR, applied by TCRdb to the RACE reads, yields one record per CDR3 protein. The sample yields roughly 48,000 distinct CDR3 sequences, 4% to 4.5% seen once. The time point denotes: healthy volunteer bleed at 2 weeks. Unfractionated whole blood was the source of the extracted total RNA. The sequenced material came from whole blood. The receptors were sampled from a human donor in good health. Some clones in this sample may be carry-over from other donors' samples.

This clonotype was counted at least ten times. V gene TRBV4-1 combines with J gene TRBJ2-3; no reliable D call. V was pared by 0 bases and J by 0 bases, with 13 bases between. Germline loops: CDR1 MGHRA, CDR2 YSYEKL. This CDR3 is built from 17 residues. The CDR3 sequence is CASSQEAGFASTDTQYF. CDR3 bases: TGCGCCAGCAGCCAAGAAGCAGGCTTCGCTAGCACAGATACGCAGTATTTT.

This clonotype was counted only a few times. The gene calls are TRBV9 and TRBJ2-3, with TRBD2 matching 7 bases. This CDR3 contains 16 residues. The germline V gene has CDR1 SGDLS and CDR2 YYNGEE. With 0 bases clipped from V and 0 bases from J, the junction kept 4 bases outside the gene matches. The CDR3: CASSVGFSGSTDTQYF. CDR3 nucleotides: TGTGCCAGCAGCGTAGGTTTTAGCGGGAGCACAGATACGCAGTATTTT.

The CDR3 region has the DNA TGTGCCAGCAGTGAAGATGGGGGGCCGGTGGCTTTCTTT. It yields the protein CASSEDGGPVAFF. The V gene is TRBV6-1, the J gene TRBJ1-1, with D possibly matching TRBD1 (6 bases). Germline CDR1 reads MNHNS; CDR2 reads SASEGT. Trimming pared 1 base from V and 11 bases from J, leaving 14 bases between. This CDR3 spans 13 amino acids.

Remarks on this clonotype: A much larger clone lies a single base off, so this may be a read error. V usage is TRBV20-1 and J usage is TRBJ2-2; the D is unclear. The germline V gene encodes CDR1 DFQATT and CDR2 SNEGSKA (reference sequence). V was shortened by 0 bases and J by 6 bases, with 11 bases between the two germline ends. The CDR3 runs to 14 residues. The CDR3 here is CSARDARSPGELFF. The CDR3 DNA is TGCAGTGCTAGAGATGCTAGAAGTCCCGGGGAGCTGTTTTTT.

This clonotype was observed a few times. The CDR3 DNA sequence: TGTGCCAGCAGCGTAGTGGACTACTACAATGAGCAGTTCTTC. Translating gives CASSVVDYYNEQFF. This chain uses TRBV9 with TRBJ2-1; D possibly corresponds to TRBD2 (6 bases). With 0 bases removed from V and 3 bases from J, the gap between germline ends came to 7 bases. There are 14 residues in the CDR3. The germline V gene encodes CDR1 SGDLS and CDR2 YYNGEE.

This clonotype has more than one count but fewer than ten. This chain joins TRBV9 and TRBJ1-1, with D possibly matching TRBD1 (6 bases). Germline V lookup: CDR1 SGDLS, CDR2 YYNGEE. Deletions cut 3 bases from V and 11 bases from J, with 17 bases between. The CDR3 extends over 13 amino acids. CDR3 region: CASSGLTGAAAFF. The CDR3 DNA follows: TGTGCCAGCAGCGGGCTGACGGGGGCGGCGGCTTTCTTT.

Many counts were recorded for this clonotype. This chain uses TRBV3-1 with TRBJ2-7, with D maybe TRBD2 (6 bases). The CDR3 is made up of 17 amino acids. CDR1 and CDR2 from the germline V gene are LGHDT and YNNKEL (reference sequence). The germline V and J ends were trimmed by 3 bases and 2 bases, with 20 bases remaining between them. The CDR3 sequence is CASSQDAAGRGAYEQYF. The CDR3 coding sequence is TGTGCCAGCAGCCAGGATGCTGCGGGGCGGGGAGCCTACGAGCAGTACTTC.

The chain combines TRBV29-1 with TRBJ1-4; TRBD1 might be the D (5 bases). V was clipped by 5 bases and J by 10 bases, with 23 bases between them. Per germline, CDR1 SQVTM and CDR2 ANQGSEA. There are 15 residues in the CDR3. Here the CDR3 reads CSVLEGATRYGKLFF. CDR3 DNA: TGCAGCGTTCTCGAAGGGGCGACCCGATACGGAAAACTGTTTTTT.

This clonotype was seen many times. This sequence joins TRBV6-2 or TRBV6-3 and TRBJ1-1; D not resolved. The germline gives CDR1 MNHEY, CDR2 SVGEGT. Trimming shortened V by 6 bases and J by 2 bases, and 10 bases separated the two germline ends. The CDR3 has 13 amino acids. CDR3 protein: CASRPYYNTEAFF. The CDR3, as DNA: TGTGCCAGCAGGCCATACTATAACACTGAAGCTTTCTTT.

The chain combines TRBV20-1 with TRBJ2-6; D is unclear. V lost 0 bases and J lost 4, with 10 bases in between. Germline CDR1 is DFQATT and CDR2 is SNEGSKA (reference sequence). This CDR3 region has 15 residues. CDR3 region: CSARDASTGANVLTF. CDR3 in DNA: TGCAGTGCTAGAGACGCGAGCACCGGGGCCAACGTCCTGACTTTC.

This clonotype was recorded a few times. This chain links TRBV18 with TRBJ2-7, with D possibly being TRBD2 (5 bases). The CDR3 loop spans 12 amino acids. The germline CDR1 and CDR2 sequences are KGHSH and LQKENI. Trimming removed 3 bases from V and 5 bases from J, with 8 bases in between. CDR3: CASSPLGDEQYF. The CDR3 DNA follows: TGTGCCAGCTCACCGCTGGGAGACGAGCAGTACTTC.

This clonotype was seen ten or more times. The chain carries TRBV27 and TRBJ2-1; D gene uncertain. V was shortened by 11 bases and J by 0 bases, with 14 bases between the two germline ends. Per the germline V gene, CDR1 is MNHEY and CDR2 is SMNVEV (reference sequence). The CDR3 spans 14 residues. CDR3 sequence: CAAGSHLSYNEQFF. DNA of the CDR3: TGTGCCGCCGGTAGTCACCTCTCCTACAATGAGCAGTTCTTC.

In this sample, this clonotype turned up many times. CDR3 loop: CASSLQGGNQPQHF. The CDR3 region has the DNA TGTGCCAGCAGCTTACAGGGCGGCAATCAGCCCCAGCATTTT. The V call is TRBV7-6, the J call TRBJ1-5; D perhaps matches TRBD1 (5 bases). Trimming shortened V by 2 bases and J by 2 bases, and 7 bases separated the two germline ends. The CDR3 has 14 amino acids. The germline gives CDR1 SGHVS, CDR2 FNYEAQ. Looking up the rest from reference TRBV7-6 and TRBJ1-5 gives the full variable domain: GAGVSQSPRYKVTKRGQDVALRCDPISGHVSLYWYRQALGQGPEFLTYFNYEAQQDKSGLPNDRFSAERPEGSISTLTIQRTEQRDSAMYRCASSLQGGNQPQHFGDGTRLSIL.

At least ten counts were recorded for this clonotype. This chain connects TRBV29-1 to TRBJ1-1; no definite D call. The germline CDR1 and CDR2 sequences are SQVTM and ANQGSEA. The CDR3 is made up of 12 amino acids. V was trimmed by 4 bases and J by 1 base, leaving 7 bases between them. The CDR3 loop is CSVAESNTEAFF. CDR3 nucleotides: TGCAGCGTTGCTGAGTCGAACACTGAAGCTTTCTTT. The entire variable domain, with the rest obtained from reference TRBV29-1 and TRBJ1-1, is as follows: SAVISQKPSRDICQRGTSLTIQCQVDSQVTMMFWYRQQPGQSLTLIATANQGSEATYESGFVIDKFPISRPNLTFSTLTVSNMSPEDSSIYLCSVAESNTEAFFGQGTRLTVV.

This clonotype was observed many times. This CDR3 reads CASSFWGQGNGYTF. CDR3 bases: TGTGCCAGCAGTTTCTGGGGACAGGGAAATGGCTACACCTTC. V is TRBV12-3 or TRBV12-4 and J is TRBJ1-2, with 9 nucleotides matching TRBD1. Trimming cost V 3 bases and J 6 bases; bases outside gene matches: 5. This CDR3 has 14 amino acids.

The chain recombines TRBV19 with TRBJ2-3; TRBD2 is a possible D gene (5 bases). CDR3 size: 11 residues. V shed 7 bases and J shed 6 bases, with 8 bases lying between them. Per germline, CDR1 LNHDA and CDR2 SQIVND (reference sequence). In DNA, the CDR3 is TGTGCCAGTACGGACTCTGATACGCAGTATTTT. Translated: CASTDSDTQYF.

The sample holds many counts of this clonotype. The rearrangement uses TRBV10-3 and TRBJ1-2; D is possibly TRBD1 (5 bases). The length of the CDR3 is 14 residues. Germline CDR1 ENHRY, CDR2 SYGVKD. Trimming pared 6 bases from V and 3 bases from J, leaving 14 bases between. CDR3 protein: CAISDSFQYYGYTF. CDR3 in DNA: TGTGCCATCAGCGACAGCTTCCAGTACTATGGCTACACCTTC.

This clonotype was seen many times. The chain employs TRBV6-4 and TRBJ1-6; D not resolved. V was clipped by 6 bases and J by 3 bases, with 12 bases between them. CDR1 is MRHNA and CDR2 is SNTAGT in the germline V gene. The CDR3 sequence is 15 residues long. The CDR3: CASRSQSSYNSPLHF. For the CDR3, the DNA is TGTGCCAGCAGAAGCCAGTCAAGCTATAATTCACCCCTCCACTTT.